This T cell receptor (beta chain) emerged from a study of shared clonotypes between healthy human individuals. Several immunoSEQ plates held equal portions of the genomic DNA taken from each subset. The assay was immunoSEQ multiplex PCR, and TCRdb's table has in-frame clones only and misses some. The sample lists under 2,000,000 clones; just under 95% were seen once. Study results and caveats: Sorted-subset samples were not fully sequenced, rarefaction indicated. Sampling covered blood only; tissue repertoires likely differ.

As to this clone: The antigen is not known.

In the naive CD8 group, cells lacked CD45RO and were positively selected for CCR7, so terminally differentiated effector memory CD45RA+ cells were left out. Only Caucasian adults living in Nashville, Tennessee made up the donor group. Trimming removed 2 bases from V and 5 bases from J, with 9 bases in between. The CDR3 sequence is 13 residues long. Germline assignment: CDR1 ENHRY and CDR2 SYGVKD. The sample was naive CD8+ T cells sorted from blood. This clonotype originated in a man between 18 and 29 years old in good health. V is TRBV10-3 and J is TRBJ2-5; D gene ambiguous. The CDR3 here is CAISEKEWETQYF. The CDR3 DNA is TGTGCCATCAGTGAGAAGGAATGGGAGACCCAGTACTTC.